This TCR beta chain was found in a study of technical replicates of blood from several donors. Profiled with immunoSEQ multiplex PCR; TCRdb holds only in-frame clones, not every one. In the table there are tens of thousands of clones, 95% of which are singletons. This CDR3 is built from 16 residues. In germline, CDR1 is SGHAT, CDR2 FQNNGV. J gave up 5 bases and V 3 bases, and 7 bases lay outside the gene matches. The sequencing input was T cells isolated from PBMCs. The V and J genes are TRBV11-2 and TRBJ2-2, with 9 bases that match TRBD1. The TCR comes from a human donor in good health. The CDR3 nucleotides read TGTGCCAGCAGCTTTCCGGGACAGGGATTTACCGGGGAGCTGTTTTTT. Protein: CASSFPGQGFTGELFF.